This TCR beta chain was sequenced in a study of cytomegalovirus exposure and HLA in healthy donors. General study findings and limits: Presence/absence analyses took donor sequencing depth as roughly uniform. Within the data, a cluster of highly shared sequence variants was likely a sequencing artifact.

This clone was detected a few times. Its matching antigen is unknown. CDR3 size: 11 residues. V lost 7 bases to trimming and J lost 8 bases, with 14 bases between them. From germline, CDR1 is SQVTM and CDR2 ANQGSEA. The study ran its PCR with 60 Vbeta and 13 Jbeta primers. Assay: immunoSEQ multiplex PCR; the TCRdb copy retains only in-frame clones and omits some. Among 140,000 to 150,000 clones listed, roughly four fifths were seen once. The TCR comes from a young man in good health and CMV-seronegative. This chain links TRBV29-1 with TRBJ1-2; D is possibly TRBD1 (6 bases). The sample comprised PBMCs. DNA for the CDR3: TGCAGCGCCAGACAGGATAGGGGCTACACCTTC. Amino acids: CSARQDRGYTF.